The 20 T cell receptor beta chains in this list originate from one sample, sequenced in a study of post-analysis software for immune sequencing data. For these receptors, no antigen is known. Carried by the TCR beta cDNA libraries were unique molecular identifiers. TCRdb fed the PCR reads into MiXCR, producing one record per CDR3 protein. Here the sample spans about 820,000 distinct CDR3 sequences, about 57% being singletons. Study results and caveats: Included in a set of about five TRBV segments more frequent in patients than controls were TRBV5-6, TRBV5-1 and TRBV20-1.

Sequenced: blood. The receptors come from a girl aged 5-17 years with multiple sclerosis.

This clonotype came up a few times. The chain has TRBV29-1 and TRBJ2-5, with TRBD1 as a possible D gene (6 bases). From germline, CDR1 is SQVTM and CDR2 ANQGSEA. The CDR3 length is 15 residues. The germline V and J ends were trimmed by 2 bases and 7 bases, with 20 bases remaining between them. CDR3 amino acids: CSVEIRDIFLGTQYF. CDR3 nucleotides: TGCAGCGTTGAAATCCGGGACATCTTCCTTGGGACCCAGTACTTC.

In DNA form, the CDR3 reads TGCAGCTACTCGGAAGGTCACGGTCAGCCCCAGCATTTT. Protein sequence: CSYSEGHGQPQHF. The chain carries TRBV29-1 and TRBJ1-5, with D unresolved. The ends were cut back, 8 bases at V and 6 bases at J, with 17 bases in the middle. The CDR3 consists of 13 residues. Germline values: CDR1 SQVTM, CDR2 ANQGSEA.

This clonotype has more than one count but fewer than ten. The chain uses TRBV5-1 and TRBJ2-2; possible D gene TRBD2, 6 bases. The V end lost 5 bases, the J end lost 2 bases, and 16 bases lay between the germline ends. The germline CDR1 and CDR2 sequences are SGHRS and YFSETQ. The CDR3 spans 16 residues. CDR3 amino acids: CASRELAEGNTGELFF. CDR3 bases: TGCGCCAGCAGGGAATTAGCGGAGGGAAACACCGGGGAGCTGTTTTTT. Combining the CDR3 with reference TRBV5-1 and TRBJ2-2 gives the whole variable domain KAGVTQTPRYLIKTRGQQVTLSCSPISGHRSVSWYQQTPGQGLQFLFEYFSETQRNKGNFPGRFSGRQFSNSRSEMNVSTLELGDSALYLCASRELAEGNTGELFFGEGSRLTVL.

The chain uses TRBV6-2 or TRBV6-3 and TRBJ2-1; D is perhaps TRBD2 (5 bases). Trimming left V 0 bases short and J 8 bases short, with 17 bases between. This CDR3 region has 16 residues. CDR1 is MNHEY, CDR2 SVGEGT, per germline. The CDR3 DNA sequence: TGTGCCAGCAGTTACTCGACCGGGAAGAGGGTGTATGAGCAGTTCTTC. This sequence encodes CASSYSTGKRVYEQFF.

The gene calls are TRBV10-3 and TRBJ1-2, with a weak D call TRBD1 (6 bases). The CDR3 spans 13 residues. The V gene's germline CDR1 is ENHRY and CDR2 SYGVKD. Trimming pared 8 bases from V and 8 bases from J, leaving 18 bases between. CDR3 nucleotides: TGTGCCATCCGGGACACCCCCTTACGGGGCTACACCTTC. This translates into CAIRDTPLRGYTF.

Only a few counts were recorded for this clonotype. This chain joins TRBV27 and TRBJ1-1; no reliable D call. Per the germline V gene, CDR1 is MNHEY and CDR2 is SMNVEV (reference sequence). There are 13 residues in the CDR3. The germline V and J ends were trimmed by 4 bases and 3 bases, with 9 bases remaining between them. The DNA of the CDR3 is TGTGCCAGCAGTTCCCGAAGGGACACTGAAGCTTTCTTT. As protein: CASSSRRDTEAFF.

This clonotype was seen a few times. The chain is built from TRBV5-5 and TRBJ2-3; 8 bases agree with TRBD1. Germline V gene sequence: CDR1 SGHKS, CDR2 YYEKEE (reference sequence). The CDR3 contains 17 residues. V trimming: 4 bases; J trimming: 10 bases; junction bases outside the gene matches: 20. The CDR3 protein is CASSRTPGTGDGGAQYF. Written as DNA, the CDR3 is TGTGCCAGCAGCAGGACGCCAGGGACAGGCGATGGTGGGGCGCAGTATTTT.

This clonotype was counted once. This chain links TRBV2 with TRBJ2-1; TRBD2 matches at 7 bases. Germline lookup yields CDR1 SNHLY and CDR2 FYNNEI. Trimming cost V 6 bases and J 11 bases; bases outside gene matches: 7. The CDR3 runs 12 residues. The CDR3 coding sequence is TGTGCCAGCAGCCCCGGACTAGGACAGCAGTTCTTC. This codes for CASSPGLGQQFF.

This clonotype was seen repeatedly, ten times or more. J is TRBJ2-3 and V is TRBV6-5; TRBD2 agrees at 7 bases. V dropped 7 bases and J dropped 2; count of bases not matched to a gene: 12. From germline, CDR1 is MNHEY and CDR2 SVGAGI. CDR3 length: 16 residues. This CDR3 is CASNPKASGLTDTQYF. The CDR3 bases are TGTGCCAGCAATCCGAAGGCTAGCGGCCTCACAGATACGCAGTATTTT.

The rearrangement uses TRBV10-3 and TRBJ1-2; 7 bases fit TRBD1. The CDR3 is 15 residues long. Losses at the gene ends were 7 bases for V and 6 bases for J; bases not matched to a gene: 14. Per the germline V gene, CDR1 is ENHRY and CDR2 is SYGVKD. This chain's CDR3 is CAITDPRGTVNGYTF. CDR3 sequence (DNA): TGTGCCATCACCGACCCTCGGGGGACAGTGAATGGCTACACCTTC.

This clonotype was observed a few times. The CDR3 DNA sequence: TGTGCCAGCTCACCATTCAAGGGCTCGCTGGACAGCCTAAATGAAAAACTGTTTTTT. Encoded protein: CASSPFKGSLDSLNEKLFF. The chain uses TRBV18 and TRBJ1-4; D might be TRBD1 (6 bases). Germline assignment: CDR1 KGHSH and CDR2 LQKENI. The length of the CDR3 is 19 residues. The V gene lost 2 bases and the J gene lost 5 bases, with 24 bases spanning the gap.

This clonotype showed up just a few times. The chain links TRBV12-3 or TRBV12-4 to TRBJ1-2; no clear D gene. The V end lost 6 bases, the J end lost 8 bases, and 16 bases lay between the germline ends. The length of the CDR3 is 13 residues. CDR3 loop: CASSPLSNRGYTF. The CDR3 DNA reads as TGTGCCAGCAGCCCACTGTCAAATCGCGGCTACACCTTC.

The chain employs TRBV21-1 and TRBJ2-3; no check of the table's D call, TRBD1, against the DNA was made. TRBV21-1 is marked as a pseudogene. The CDR3 sequence is 12 residues long. The CDR3, as DNA: TGTGCCAGCAGCAAGGGGAAGGGGACGCAGTATTTT. This encodes CASSKGKGTQYF.

The gene calls are TRBV29-1 and TRBJ2-4; 8 bases are a match to TRBD1. TRBJ2-7 explains the end of the DNA better; the J call may be wrong. CDR1 is SQVTM, CDR2 ANQGSEA, per germline. This CDR3 spans 18 amino acids. The CDR3 bases are TGCAGCGTTGAAGGTGGGGCCAGGGGGCCTTCGAGCTGCTACGAGCAGTACTTC. Amino acid sequence: CSVEGGARGPSSCYEQYF.

Concerning this clonotype itself: One junction end does not reproduce the germline sequence, and a read error may be involved. The J gene is TRBJ2-1, the V gene TRBV5-1, with D possibly being TRBD2 (6 bases). The CDR3 length is 17 residues. Germline V CDR1 and CDR2: SGHRS, YFSETQ. In DNA form, the CDR3 reads TGCGCCAGCGGCTTGGGTGGGACTGGCGGCTCCTACAATGAGCAGTTCTTC. This gives the protein CASGLGGTGGSYNEQFF.

This clonotype was recorded only once. The V call is TRBV5-1, the J call TRBJ1-2; D is possibly TRBD1 (6 bases). Trimming pared 4 bases from V and 7 bases from J, leaving 14 bases between. The CDR3 runs 13 residues. CDR1 is SGHRS, CDR2 YFSETQ, per germline. CDR3 nucleotides: TGCGCCAGCAGCCGGCCAGGGGAAGTTGGCTACACCTTC. Protein product: CASSRPGEVGYTF.

Only a few counts were recorded for this clonotype. The chain uses TRBV20-1 and TRBJ2-4; D not resolved. Trimming took 6 bases from V and 0 from J, leaving 9 bases between them. The CDR3 spans 13 residues. CDR1 is DFQATT and CDR2 is SNEGSKA in the germline V gene (reference sequence). CDR3 sequence (DNA): TGCAGTGCCCCGGAGCGAGCCAAAAACATTCAGTACTTC. This encodes CSAPERAKNIQYF.

The rearrangement uses TRBV10-3 and TRBJ2-6, with D perhaps TRBD1 (6 bases). Trimming pared 5 bases from V and 2 bases from J, leaving 22 bases between. The CDR3 is 19 amino acids. Germline V gene sequence: CDR1 ENHRY, CDR2 SYGVKD. CDR3 nucleotides: TGTGCCATCAGTAAGACGACAGGCCATCGTGGGACTGGGGCCAACGTCCTGACTTTC. The encoded protein is CAISKTTGHRGTGANVLTF.

The genes are TRBV5-1 and TRBJ1-2; 10 positions match TRBD1. Germline CDR1 and CDR2: SGHRS and YFSETQ. V trimming: 0 bases; J trimming: 1 base; junction bases outside the gene matches: 3. The CDR3 extends over 16 amino acids. The CDR3 sequence: CASSLETGGYNYGYTF. Written as DNA, the CDR3 is TGCGCCAGCAGCTTGGAGACAGGGGGCTATAACTATGGCTACACCTTC.

As regards this clonotype: A read error may account for a junction end that differs from germline. V is TRBV29-1 and J is TRBJ2-1; 10 bases match TRBD2. This CDR3 is built from 16 residues. Germline V gene lookup returns CDR1 SQVTM and CDR2 ANQGSEA. CDR3 loop: CGVLVAGGSSYNEQFF. The CDR3 nucleotides read TGCGGCGTTCTTGTAGCGGGAGGCAGCTCCTACAATGAGCAGTTCTTC.